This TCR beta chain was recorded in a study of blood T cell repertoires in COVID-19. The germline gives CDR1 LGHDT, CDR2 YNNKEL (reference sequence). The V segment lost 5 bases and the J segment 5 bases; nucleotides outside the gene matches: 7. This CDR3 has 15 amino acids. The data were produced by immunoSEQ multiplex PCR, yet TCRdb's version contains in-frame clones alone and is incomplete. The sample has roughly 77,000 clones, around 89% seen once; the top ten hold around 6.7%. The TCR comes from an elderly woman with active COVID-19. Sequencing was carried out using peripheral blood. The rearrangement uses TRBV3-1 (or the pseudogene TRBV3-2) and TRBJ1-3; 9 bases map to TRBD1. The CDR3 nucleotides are TGTGCCAGCAGCTCCTGGGACAGGGCAAGAAACACCATATATTTT. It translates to CASSSWDRARNTIYF.